Listed here are 11 T cell receptor beta chains from one sample, sequenced in a study of OX40 agonist ivuxolimab in advanced cancers. This table comes from immunoSEQ multiplex PCR, and its TCRdb copy is limited to in-frame clones, with some not included. The profile covers 95,000 to 150,000 clones, with about 93% appearing a single time and about 0.14% taken by the ten largest. The sample here was CD4+ or CD8+ T cells sorted from blood, taken in a trial of the OX40 agonist ivuxolimab. The receptors here all came from an adult with an advanced solid tumor such as melanoma, head and neck, liver or kidney cancer.

This clone was observed a single time. This chain links TRBV6-6 with TRBJ1-2, with TRBD1 matching 7 bases. From germline, CDR1 is MNHNY and CDR2 SVGAGI (reference sequence). The CDR3 covers 15 residues. V lost 2 bases and J lost 5; bases outside the gene matches: 8. CDR3 region: CASSYVAGGEYGYTF. The CDR3 DNA sequence: TGTGCCAGCAGTTACGTGGCAGGGGGAGAGTATGGCTACACCTTC.

V and J are TRBV5-1 and TRBJ2-1; no clear D gene. The CDR3 consists of 15 residues. Trimming removed 4 bases at V and 14 bases at J, with 25 bases between. Looked up from germline, CDR1 is SGHRS and CDR2 is YFSETQ. The CDR3: CASSADTRPYNSEFF. CDR3 in DNA: TGCGCCAGCAGCGCAGACACCCGCCCTTACAATTCGGAGTTCTTC.

The rearrangement uses TRBV11-1 and TRBJ1-6; 7 bases fit TRBD1. Per the germline V gene, CDR1 is SGHAT and CDR2 is FQDESV (reference sequence). The CDR3 extends over 16 amino acids. V dropped 3 bases and J dropped 7; count of bases not matched to a gene: 9. CDR3 amino acids: CASSLVSTGKNSPLHF. The CDR3 DNA reads TGTGCCAGCAGCTTGGTATCGACAGGGAAGAATTCACCCCTCCACTTT.

The J gene is TRBJ2-5, the V gene TRBV10-3; 7 bases line up with TRBD1. CDR3 length: 14 amino acids. CDR1 is ENHRY, CDR2 SYGVKD, per germline. The trim removed 6 bases at V and 0 bases at J, leaving 4 bases unmatched. The CDR3 coding sequence is TGTGCCATCAGGAGTGACAGGGACCAAGAGACCCAGTACTTC. Translating it yields CAIRSDRDQETQYF.

The V call is TRBV18, the J call TRBJ2-5; 7 bases are a match to TRBD1. Trimming at V came to 3 bases and at J to 1 base, leaving 5 bases not matched to a gene. Germline loops: CDR1 KGHSH, CDR2 LQKENI. This CDR3 has 15 amino acids. This chain's CDR3 is CASSPGQDRQETQYF. The CDR3 DNA follows: TGTGCCAGCTCACCCGGACAGGATCGCCAAGAGACCCAGTACTTC.

This clone was counted a few times. J is TRBJ1-1 and V is TRBV18; D unresolved. V gave up 1 base and J gave up 0 bases, with 6 bases separating them. The germline V gene encodes CDR1 KGHSH and CDR2 LQKENI. This CDR3 is 14 amino acids long. The DNA of the CDR3 is TGTGCCAGCTCACCACAACGGTTGAACACTGAAGCTTTCTTT. Translation: CASSPQRLNTEAFF.

In nucleotides, the CDR3 is TGTGCCAGCAGTTTGCTCTATAATTCACCCCTCCACTTT. Residues: CASSLLYNSPLHF. The rearrangement links TRBV28 to TRBJ1-6; D gene uncertain. The CDR3 consists of 13 residues. Trimming pared 3 bases from V and 3 bases from J, leaving 3 bases between. Germline values: CDR1 MDHEN, CDR2 SYDVKM.

The chain couples TRBV7-6 to TRBJ2-1, with TRBD2 identical over 7 bases. The germline V gene encodes CDR1 SGHVS and CDR2 FNYEAQ. V shed 2 bases and J 7 bases; nucleotides not matched to a gene: 8. This CDR3 is 15 amino acids long. The CDR3 nucleotides read TGTGCCAGCAGCTTAAATTCAGGAGCGGGGAATGAGCAGTTCTTC. It encodes CASSLNSGAGNEQFF.

The chain links TRBV9 to TRBJ1-3; 9 positions agree with TRBD1. Germline V CDR1 and CDR2: SGDLS, YYNGEE. Unmatched junction bases numbered 7, after V lost 0 bases and J lost 6 bases. This CDR3 is built from 16 residues. Written as DNA, the CDR3 is TGTGCCAGCAGCGTAGAGACGGGACAGGGTGCAAACACCATATATTTT. Its protein product is CASSVETGQGANTIYF.

There are many counts of this clone. The rearrangement joins TRBV15 to TRBJ1-5, with 7 bases lining up with TRBD1. The CDR3 loop spans 17 amino acids. CDR1 is LNHNV, CDR2 YYDKDF, per germline (reference sequence). J was trimmed by 3 bases and V by 2 bases; bases with no gene match: 10. The CDR3 reads CATSRSGRGSNNQPQHF. In DNA form, the CDR3 reads TGTGCCACCAGCAGATCGGGCAGGGGGTCCAACAATCAGCCCCAGCATTTT.

V usage is TRBV5-4 and J usage is TRBJ2-7; the D is unclear. The V end lost 4 bases, the J end lost 0 bases, and 14 bases lay between the germline ends. The CDR3 length is 15 residues. Germline lookup yields CDR1 SGHNT and CDR2 YYREEE (reference sequence). In DNA, the CDR3 is TGTGCCAGCAGCAGAGTAACATTTAGCTCCTACGAGCAGTACTTC. It is translated as CASSRVTFSSYEQYF.